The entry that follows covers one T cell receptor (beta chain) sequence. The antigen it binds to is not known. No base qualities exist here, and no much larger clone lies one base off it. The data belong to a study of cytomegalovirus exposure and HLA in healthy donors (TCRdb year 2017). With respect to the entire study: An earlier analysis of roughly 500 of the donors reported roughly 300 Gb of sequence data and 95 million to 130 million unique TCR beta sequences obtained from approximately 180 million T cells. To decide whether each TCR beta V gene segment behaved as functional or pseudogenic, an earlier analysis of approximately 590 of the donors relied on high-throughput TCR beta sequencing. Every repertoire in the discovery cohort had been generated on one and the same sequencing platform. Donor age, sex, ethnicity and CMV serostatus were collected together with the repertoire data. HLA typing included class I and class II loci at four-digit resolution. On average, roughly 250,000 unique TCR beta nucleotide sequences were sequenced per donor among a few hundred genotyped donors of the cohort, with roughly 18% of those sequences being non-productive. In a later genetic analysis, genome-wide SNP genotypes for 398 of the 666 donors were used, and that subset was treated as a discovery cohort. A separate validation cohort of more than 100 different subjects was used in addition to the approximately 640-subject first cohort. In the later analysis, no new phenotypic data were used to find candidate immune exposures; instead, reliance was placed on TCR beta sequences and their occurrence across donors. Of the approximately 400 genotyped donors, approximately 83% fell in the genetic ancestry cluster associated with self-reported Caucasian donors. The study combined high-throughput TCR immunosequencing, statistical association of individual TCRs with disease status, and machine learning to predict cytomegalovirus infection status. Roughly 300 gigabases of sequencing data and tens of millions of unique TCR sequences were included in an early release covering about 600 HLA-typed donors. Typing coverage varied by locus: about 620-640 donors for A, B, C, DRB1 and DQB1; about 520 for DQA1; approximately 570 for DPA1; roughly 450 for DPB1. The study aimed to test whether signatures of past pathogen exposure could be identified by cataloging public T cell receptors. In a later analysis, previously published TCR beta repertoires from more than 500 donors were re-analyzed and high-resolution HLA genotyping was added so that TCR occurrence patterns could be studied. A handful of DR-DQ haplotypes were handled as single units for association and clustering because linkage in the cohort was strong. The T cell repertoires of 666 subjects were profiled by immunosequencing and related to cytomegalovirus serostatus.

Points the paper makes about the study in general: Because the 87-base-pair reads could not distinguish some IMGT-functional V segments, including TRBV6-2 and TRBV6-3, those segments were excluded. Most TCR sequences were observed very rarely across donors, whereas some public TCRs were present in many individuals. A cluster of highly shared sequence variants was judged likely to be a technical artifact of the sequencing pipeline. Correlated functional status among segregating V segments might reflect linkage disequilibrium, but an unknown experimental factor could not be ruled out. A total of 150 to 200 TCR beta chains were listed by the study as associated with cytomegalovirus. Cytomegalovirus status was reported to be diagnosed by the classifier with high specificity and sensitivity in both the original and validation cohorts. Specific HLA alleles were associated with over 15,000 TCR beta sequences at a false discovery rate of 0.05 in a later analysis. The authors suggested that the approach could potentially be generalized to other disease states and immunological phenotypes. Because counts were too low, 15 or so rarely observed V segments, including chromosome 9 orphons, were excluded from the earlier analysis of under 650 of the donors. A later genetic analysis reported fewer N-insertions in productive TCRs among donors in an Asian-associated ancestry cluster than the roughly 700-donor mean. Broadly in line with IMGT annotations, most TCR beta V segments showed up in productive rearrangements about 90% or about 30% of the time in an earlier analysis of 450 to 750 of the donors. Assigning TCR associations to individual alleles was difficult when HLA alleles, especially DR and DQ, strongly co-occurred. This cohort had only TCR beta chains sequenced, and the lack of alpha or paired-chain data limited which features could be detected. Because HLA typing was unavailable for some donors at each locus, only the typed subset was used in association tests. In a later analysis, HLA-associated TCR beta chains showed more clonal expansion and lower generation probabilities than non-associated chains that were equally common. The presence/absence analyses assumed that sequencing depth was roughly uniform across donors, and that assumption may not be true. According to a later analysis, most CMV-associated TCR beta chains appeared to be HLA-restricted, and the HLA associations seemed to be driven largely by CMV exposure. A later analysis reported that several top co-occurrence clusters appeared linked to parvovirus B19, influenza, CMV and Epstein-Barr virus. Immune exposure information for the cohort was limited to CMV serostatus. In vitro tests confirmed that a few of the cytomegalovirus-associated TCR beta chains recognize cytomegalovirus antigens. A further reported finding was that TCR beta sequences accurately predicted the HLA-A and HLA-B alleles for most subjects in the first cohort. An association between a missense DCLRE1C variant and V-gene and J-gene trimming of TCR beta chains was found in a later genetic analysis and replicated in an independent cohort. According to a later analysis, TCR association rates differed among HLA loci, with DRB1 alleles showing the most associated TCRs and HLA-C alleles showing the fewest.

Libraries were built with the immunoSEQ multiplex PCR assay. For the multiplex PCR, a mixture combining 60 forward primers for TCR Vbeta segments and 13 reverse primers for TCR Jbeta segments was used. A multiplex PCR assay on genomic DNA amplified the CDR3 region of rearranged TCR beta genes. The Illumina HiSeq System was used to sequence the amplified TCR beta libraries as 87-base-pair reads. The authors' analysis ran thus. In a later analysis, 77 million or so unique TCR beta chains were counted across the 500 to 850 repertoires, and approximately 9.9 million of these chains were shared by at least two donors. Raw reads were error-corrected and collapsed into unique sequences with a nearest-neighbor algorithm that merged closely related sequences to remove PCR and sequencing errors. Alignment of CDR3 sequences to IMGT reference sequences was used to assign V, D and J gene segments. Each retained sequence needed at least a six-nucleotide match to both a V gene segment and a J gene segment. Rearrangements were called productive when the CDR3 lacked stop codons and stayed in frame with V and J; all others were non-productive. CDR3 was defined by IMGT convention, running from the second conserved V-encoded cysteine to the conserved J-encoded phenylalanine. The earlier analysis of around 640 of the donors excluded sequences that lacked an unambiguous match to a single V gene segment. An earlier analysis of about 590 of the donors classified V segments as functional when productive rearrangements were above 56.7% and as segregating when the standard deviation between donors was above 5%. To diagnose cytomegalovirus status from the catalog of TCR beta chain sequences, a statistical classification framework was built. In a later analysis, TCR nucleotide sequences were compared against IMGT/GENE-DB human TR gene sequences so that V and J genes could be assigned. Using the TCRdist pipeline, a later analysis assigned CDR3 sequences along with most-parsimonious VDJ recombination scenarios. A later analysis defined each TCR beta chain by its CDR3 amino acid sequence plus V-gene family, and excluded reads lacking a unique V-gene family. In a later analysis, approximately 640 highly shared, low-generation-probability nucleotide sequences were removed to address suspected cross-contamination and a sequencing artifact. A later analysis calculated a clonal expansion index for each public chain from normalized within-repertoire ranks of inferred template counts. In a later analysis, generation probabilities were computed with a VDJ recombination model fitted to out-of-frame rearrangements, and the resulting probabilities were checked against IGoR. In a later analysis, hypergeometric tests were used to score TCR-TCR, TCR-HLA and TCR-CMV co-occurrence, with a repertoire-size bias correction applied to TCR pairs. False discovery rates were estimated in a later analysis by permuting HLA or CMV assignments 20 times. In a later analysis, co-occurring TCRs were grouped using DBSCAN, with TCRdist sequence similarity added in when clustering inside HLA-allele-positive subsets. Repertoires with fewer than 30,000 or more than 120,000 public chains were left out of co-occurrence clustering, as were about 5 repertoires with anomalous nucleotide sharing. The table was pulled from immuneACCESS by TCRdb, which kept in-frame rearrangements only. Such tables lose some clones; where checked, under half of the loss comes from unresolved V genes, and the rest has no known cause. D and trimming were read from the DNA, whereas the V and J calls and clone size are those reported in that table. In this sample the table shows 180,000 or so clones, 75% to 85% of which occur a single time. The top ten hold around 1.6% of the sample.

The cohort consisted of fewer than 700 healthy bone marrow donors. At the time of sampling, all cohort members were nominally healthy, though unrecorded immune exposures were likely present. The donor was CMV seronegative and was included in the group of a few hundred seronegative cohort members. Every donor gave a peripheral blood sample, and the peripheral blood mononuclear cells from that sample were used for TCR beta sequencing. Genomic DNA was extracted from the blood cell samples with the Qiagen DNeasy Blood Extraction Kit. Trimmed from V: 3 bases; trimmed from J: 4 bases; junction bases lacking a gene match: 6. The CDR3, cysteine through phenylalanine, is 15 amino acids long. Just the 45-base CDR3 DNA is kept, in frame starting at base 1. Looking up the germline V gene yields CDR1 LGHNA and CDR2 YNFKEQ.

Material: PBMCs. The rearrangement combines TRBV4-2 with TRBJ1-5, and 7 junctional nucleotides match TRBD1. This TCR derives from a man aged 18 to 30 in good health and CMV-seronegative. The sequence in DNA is TGTGCCAGCAGCCAGGCGACAGGGTATAATCAGCCCCAGCATTTT. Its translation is CASSQATGYNQPQHF.